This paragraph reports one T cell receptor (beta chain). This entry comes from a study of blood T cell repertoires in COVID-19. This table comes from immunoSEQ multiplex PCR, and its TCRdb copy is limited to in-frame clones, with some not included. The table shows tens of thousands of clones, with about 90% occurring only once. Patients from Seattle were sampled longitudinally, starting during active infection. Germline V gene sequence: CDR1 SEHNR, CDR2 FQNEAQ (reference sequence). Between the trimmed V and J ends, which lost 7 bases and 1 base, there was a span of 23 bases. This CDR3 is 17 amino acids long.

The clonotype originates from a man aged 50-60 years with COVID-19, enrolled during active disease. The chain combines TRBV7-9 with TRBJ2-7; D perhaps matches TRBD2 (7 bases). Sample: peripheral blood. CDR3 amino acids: CASTEGGVQLRSYEQYF. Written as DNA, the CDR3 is TGTGCCAGCACCGAAGGGGGGGTCCAACTGAGATCCTACGAGCAGTACTTC.